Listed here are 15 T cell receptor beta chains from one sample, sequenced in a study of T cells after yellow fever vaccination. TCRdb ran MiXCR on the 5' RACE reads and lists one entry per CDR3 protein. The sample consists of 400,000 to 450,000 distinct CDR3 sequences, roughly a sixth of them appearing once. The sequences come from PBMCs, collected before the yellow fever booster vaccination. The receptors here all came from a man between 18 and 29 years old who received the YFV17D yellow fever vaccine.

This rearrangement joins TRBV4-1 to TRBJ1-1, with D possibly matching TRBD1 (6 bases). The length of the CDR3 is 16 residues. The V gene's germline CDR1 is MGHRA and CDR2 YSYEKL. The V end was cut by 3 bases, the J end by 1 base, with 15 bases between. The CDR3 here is CASSHSTGLGNTEAFF. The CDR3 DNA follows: TGCGCCAGCAGCCACAGTACAGGGTTGGGGAACACTGAAGCTTTCTTT.

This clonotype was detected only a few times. The CDR3 region has the DNA TGCAGTGCTAGCTGGGGGACAACACAGTACTTC. This encodes CSASWGTTQYF. The genes are TRBV20-1 and TRBJ2-7; tentatively, D is TRBD1 (6 bases). Trimming removed 3 bases at V and 10 bases at J, with 13 bases between. The CDR3 totals 11 residues. Germline V gene data show CDR1 as DFQATT and CDR2 as SNEGSKA (reference sequence).

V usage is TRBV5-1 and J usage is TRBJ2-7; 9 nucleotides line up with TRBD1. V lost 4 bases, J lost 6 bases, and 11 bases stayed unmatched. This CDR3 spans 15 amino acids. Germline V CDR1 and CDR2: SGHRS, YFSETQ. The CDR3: CASSIRDRVAREQYF. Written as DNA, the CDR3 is TGCGCCAGCAGCATCCGGGACAGGGTCGCGCGCGAGCAGTACTTC.

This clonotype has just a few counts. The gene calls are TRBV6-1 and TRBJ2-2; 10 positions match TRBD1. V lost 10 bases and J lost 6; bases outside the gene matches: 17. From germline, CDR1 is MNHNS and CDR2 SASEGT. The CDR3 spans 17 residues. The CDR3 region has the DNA TGTGCCATCCGGGACAGGGGAAATGGGGGATTCGCCGGGGAGCTGTTTTTT. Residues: CAIRDRGNGGFAGELFF.

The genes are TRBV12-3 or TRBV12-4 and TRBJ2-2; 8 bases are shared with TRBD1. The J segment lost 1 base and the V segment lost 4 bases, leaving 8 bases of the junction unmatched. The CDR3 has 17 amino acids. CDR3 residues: CASSWTQGQENTGELFF. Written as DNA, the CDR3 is TGTGCCAGCAGTTGGACCCAGGGACAGGAGAACACCGGGGAGCTGTTTTTT.

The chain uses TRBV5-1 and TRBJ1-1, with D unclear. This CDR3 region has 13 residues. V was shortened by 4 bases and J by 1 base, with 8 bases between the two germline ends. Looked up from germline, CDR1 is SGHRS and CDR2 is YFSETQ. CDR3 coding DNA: TGCGCCAGCAGCACCCCACCGAACACTGAAGCTTTCTTT. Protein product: CASSTPPNTEAFF. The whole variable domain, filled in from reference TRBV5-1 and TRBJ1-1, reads KAGVTQTPRYLIKTRGQQVTLSCSPISGHRSVSWYQQTPGQGLQFLFEYFSETQRNKGNFPGRFSGRQFSNSRSEMNVSTLELGDSALYLCASSTPPNTEAFFGQGTRLTVV.

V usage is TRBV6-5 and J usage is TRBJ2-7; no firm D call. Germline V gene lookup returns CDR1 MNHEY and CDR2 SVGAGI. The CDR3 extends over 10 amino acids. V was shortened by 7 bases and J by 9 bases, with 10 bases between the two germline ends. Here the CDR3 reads CASTRTVQYV. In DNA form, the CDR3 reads TGTGCCAGCACTCGGACGGTGCAGTACGTC.

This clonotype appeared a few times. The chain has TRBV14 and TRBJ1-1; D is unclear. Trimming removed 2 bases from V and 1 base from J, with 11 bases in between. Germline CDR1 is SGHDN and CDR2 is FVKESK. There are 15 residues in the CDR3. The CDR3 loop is CASSQLYRSNTEAFF. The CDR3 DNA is TGTGCCAGCAGCCAACTATACCGCTCGAACACTGAAGCTTTCTTT.

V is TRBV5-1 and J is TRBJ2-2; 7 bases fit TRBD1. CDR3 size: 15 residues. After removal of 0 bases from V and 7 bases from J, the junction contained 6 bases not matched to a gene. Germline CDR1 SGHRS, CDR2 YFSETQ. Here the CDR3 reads CASSLAGTESGELFF. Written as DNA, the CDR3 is TGCGCCAGCAGCTTGGCCGGGACAGAGAGCGGGGAGCTGTTTTTT.

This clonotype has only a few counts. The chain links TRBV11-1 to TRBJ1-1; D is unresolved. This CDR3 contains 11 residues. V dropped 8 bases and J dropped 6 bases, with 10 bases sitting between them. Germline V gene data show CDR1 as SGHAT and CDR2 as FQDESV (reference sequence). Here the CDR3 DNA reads TGTGCCAGCCCCCTGTGGGCTGAAGCTTTCTTT. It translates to CASPLWAEAFF.

The CDR3 coding sequence is TGTGCCAGCAGTTACTCGTTAGGAAACACCATATATTTT. Its translation is CASSYSLGNTIYF. The chain links TRBV6-5 to TRBJ1-3; D uncertain. Per the germline V gene, CDR1 is MNHEY and CDR2 is SVGAGI. The V end was cut by 0 bases, the J end by 4 bases, with 4 bases between. This CDR3 comprises 13 residues.

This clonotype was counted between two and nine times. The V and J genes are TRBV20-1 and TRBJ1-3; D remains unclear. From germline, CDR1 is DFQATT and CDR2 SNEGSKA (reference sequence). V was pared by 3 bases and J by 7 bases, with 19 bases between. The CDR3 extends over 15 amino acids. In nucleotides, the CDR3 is TGCAGTGCTAGTTCACGGCCGAGGACGGGTAACACCATATATTTT. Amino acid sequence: CSASSRPRTGNTIYF.

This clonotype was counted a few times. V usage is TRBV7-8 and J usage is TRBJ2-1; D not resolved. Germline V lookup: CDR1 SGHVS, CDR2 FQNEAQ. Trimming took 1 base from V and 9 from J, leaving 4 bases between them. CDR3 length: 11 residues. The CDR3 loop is CASSLEPEQFF. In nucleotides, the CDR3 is TGTGCCAGCAGCTTAGAGCCTGAGCAGTTCTTC.

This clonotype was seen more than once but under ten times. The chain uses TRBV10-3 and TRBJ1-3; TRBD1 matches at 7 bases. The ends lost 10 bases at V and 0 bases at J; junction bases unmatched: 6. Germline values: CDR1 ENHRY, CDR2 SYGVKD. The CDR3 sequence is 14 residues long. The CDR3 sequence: CATSQGPSGNTIYF. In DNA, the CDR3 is TGTGCCACCTCACAGGGGCCCTCTGGAAACACCATATATTTT.

CDR3 region: CAISESPRGAGNTIYF. The CDR3 DNA reads as TGTGCCATCAGTGAGTCCCCCCGAGGGGCTGGAAACACCATATATTTT. The chain couples TRBV10-3 to TRBJ1-3; maybe TRBD1 (5 bases). V lost 0 bases and J 2 bases, leaving 11 bases between the germline ends. Per germline, CDR1 ENHRY and CDR2 SYGVKD. This CDR3 is 16 amino acids long.